Described below is a single T cell receptor (beta chain) sequence and its context. Germline V lookup: CDR1 SGHRS, CDR2 YFSETQ. This CDR3 is 15 amino acids long. Between the trimmed V and J ends, which lost 3 bases and 10 bases, there was a span of 20 bases. These data originate in a study of blood T cell repertoires in COVID-19. The wider study: Sample material is recorded as cDNA or gDNA derived from T cells, B-cell-depleted T cells, or PBMCs.

The data were produced by immunoSEQ multiplex PCR, yet TCRdb's version contains in-frame clones alone and is incomplete. The sample holds about 300,000 clones, 83% seen once. This receptor was identified in a woman between 50 and 59 years old with acute or convalescent COVID-19. Sequencing input: peripheral blood. The chain carries TRBV5-1 and TRBJ1-5, with D perhaps matching TRBD1 (5 bases). CDR3 in amino acids: CASSSGGGIQEPQHF. CDR3 DNA: TGCGCCAGCAGCTCAGGTGGGGGGATACAGGAACCCCAGCATTTT.